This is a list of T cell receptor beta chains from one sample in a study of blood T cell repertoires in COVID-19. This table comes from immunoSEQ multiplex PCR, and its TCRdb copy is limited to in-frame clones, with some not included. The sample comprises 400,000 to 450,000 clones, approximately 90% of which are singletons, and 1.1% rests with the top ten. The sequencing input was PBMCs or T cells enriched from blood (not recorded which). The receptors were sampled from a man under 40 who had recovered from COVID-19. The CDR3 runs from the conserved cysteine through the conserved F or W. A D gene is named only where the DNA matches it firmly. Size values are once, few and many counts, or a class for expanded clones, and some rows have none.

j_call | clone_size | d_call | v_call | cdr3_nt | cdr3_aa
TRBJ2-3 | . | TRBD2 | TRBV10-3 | TGTGCCATCAGTGATACTAGCGGGGCCAGCACAGATACGCAGTATTTT | CAISDTSGASTDTQYF
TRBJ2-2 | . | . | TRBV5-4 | TGTGCCAGCAGCTTTCGGGGGAAACCCGGGGAGCTGTTTTTT | CASSFRGKPGELFF
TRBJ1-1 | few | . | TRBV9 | TGTGCCAGCAGCCCGGGAGGTTTAGTCACTGAAGCTTTCTTT | CASSPGGLVTEAFF
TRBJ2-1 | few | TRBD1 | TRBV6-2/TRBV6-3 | TGTGCCAGCAGTTACGGAGACAGGGCTTTCAATGAGCAGTTCTTC | CASSYGDRAFNEQFF
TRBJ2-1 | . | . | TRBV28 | TGTGCCAGCAGTTTATCGCGAGGCGAGCAGTTCTTC | CASSLSRGEQFF
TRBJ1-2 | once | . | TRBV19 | TGTGCCAGTAGTACCTACAGGAAGGATGGCTACACCTTC | CASSTYRKDGYTF
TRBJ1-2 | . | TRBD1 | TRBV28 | TGTGCCAGCAGCTTAGGATGGACAGGGTTTGGCTACACCTTC | CASSLGWTGFGYTF
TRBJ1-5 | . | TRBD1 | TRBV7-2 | TGTGCCAGCAGCGGACAGGACAATAGCAATCAGCCCCAGCATTTT | CASSGQDNSNQPQHF
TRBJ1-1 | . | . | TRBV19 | TGTGCCAGTAGTCCGGGATGGACTGAAGCTTTCTTT | CASSPGWTEAFF
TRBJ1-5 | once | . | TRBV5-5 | TGTGCCAGCAGCTTGTTCCAGATCCATAGCAATCAGCCCCAGCATTTT | CASSLFQIHSNQPQHF
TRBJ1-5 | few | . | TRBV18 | TGTGCCAGCTCACCCGATCCAGGGTACAATCAGCCCCAGCATTTT | CASSPDPGYNQPQHF